This entry concerns a single T cell receptor beta chain. This receptor's antigen is unknown. No clone much larger than this one lies a single base away; base qualities are absent. These data come from a study of long-term antiretroviral therapy in people with HIV (dated by TCRdb to 2022 to 2024). Regarding the study in general: Collection of the earliest samples took place about a decade ahead of the 2015 WHO recommendation for immediate ART, at a time when ART was typically delayed until CD4 counts fell. Whether ART initiation and durable HIV suppression were associated with changes in peripheral blood TRB repertoire composition and diversity was tested in a retrospective serial study. Test extractions of a monoclonal T-cell line alongside about 30 polyclonal samples showed no cross-contamination during QIAcube processing. A total of 150 to 200 cryopreserved PBMC samples came from 30 adults with confirmed HIV infection and were collected serially over a mean of about six years (range 1-12). Of the roughly 32 participants with HIV, ten to eleven were female. Paper-wide results and their limitations: A significant increase in TRB diversity was found to be associated with ART initiation, although TRB diversity was observed to remain significantly below that of transplant donor controls even after long-term ART. Since PBMC availability was limited, sequencing covered only the TCR beta chain, with no alpha chain pairing. Inferences about post-ART repertoire changes were limited because no data were available on ART adherence, viral resistance or therapy changes. Narrower CDR3 length ranges were observed in HIV repertoires than in controls, and an antigen-experienced repertoire with only a slight naive shift after ART was suggested by the network structure. Because pre-ART samples had limited cell numbers, profiling was done on unsorted PBMC rather than on sorted CD4+ and CD8+ T cells. The samples span the years 2004 to 2017, and the ART regimens used at that time may not be as effective as current regimens. Expanded TRB clones identified before ART initiation dominated the repertoire across all time points, though the dominance fluctuated and decreased in many PLHIV after ART.

The immunoSEQ hsTCRB v3.0 assay was used at survey level resolution to sequence the TRB variable region. The targeted TRB sequencing depth was roughly 40,000-55,000 T-cell genomes per sample. TRB libraries were pooled and sequenced on an Illumina MiSeq using a v3 150-cycle kit. Concerning the study's data processing: Analysis of repertoires was carried out in R inside a reproducible Nextflow workflow spanning QC, data transformation and analysis. LymphoSeq2, an R package for exploring AIRR-Seq data, was used to implement the custom analyses. After excluding several samples that yielded fewer than 5000 total TRB sequences, some 180 HIV repertoires remained for analysis. Among the 180 to 200 HIV repertoires that were kept, roughly 59 were collected before ART initiation and more than 120 were collected after ART initiation. Repertoires were downsampled to 5000 TRB nucleotide sequences, with summary statistics averaged over 100 downsampling iterations. The analysis kept only TRB sequences whose CDR3 regions were at least seven amino acids long. Two measures captured diversity: a Shannon entropy-derived clonality score and the Gini coefficient. Repertoire networks linked the top 5000 CDR3 amino acid sequences whenever two sequences differed by an edit distance of one. Antigen specificity groups and MHC restriction were predicted for TRB CDR3 amino acid sequences with GLIPH2. CDR3 amino acid sequences were matched against VDJdb and McPAS-TCR to flag known CMV, EBV, HIV or tissue antigen associations. Pre-ART, post-ART and control groups were compared with Wilcoxon signed-rank tests and Holm-Bonferroni correction. The table was pulled from immuneACCESS by TCRdb, which kept in-frame rearrangements only. Such tables lose some clones; where checked, under half of the loss comes from unresolved V genes, and the rest has no known cause. V, J and clone size are those of that table, while D and trimming were read from the DNA. In this sample the table shows about 16,000 clones, about 71% of which occur a single time. More than 14% of the sample is taken by the ten largest.

Participants were included only if at least one PBMC sample before ART initiation and at least two post-ART samples were available. Treatment was received in the United States of America by all participants with HIV. Cryopreserved samples of about 1-11 million PBMC were thawed and washed before DNA extraction. At the time of the earliest PBMC sample, participants with HIV were aged between about 20 and 54 years. Per participant, PBMC samples came from 1-4 timepoints prior to ART initiation and 2-8 timepoints following ART initiation, for a median of 7 samples. Serial HIV viral load, CD4+ T-cell count, ART history and demographic data were obtained for every participant. Using a Qiagen kit on a QIAcube, genomic DNA was extracted from unsorted PBMC, with samples processed in batches of 12. The sequenced sample was unsorted PBMCs, obtained 1.5 years before starting antiretroviral therapy. This TCR came from a woman in her 50s with HIV.

CDR3 region: CASSTHIPTNEKLFF. The bases read TGTGCCAGCAGCACTCACATTCCAACTAATGAAAAACTGTTTTTT. This receptor chain uses TRBV21-1 and TRBJ1-4; the table's D call TRBD1 went unverified against the DNA. TRBV21-1 is an annotated pseudogene. Inclusive of the bounding cysteine and phenylalanine, the CDR3 is 15 residues long. The read is trimmed to its CDR3 DNA, 45 bases read in frame from base 1.